Below, 4 T cell receptor beta chains from the same sample are listed, as sequenced in a study of cytomegalovirus exposure and HLA in healthy donors. A multiplex PCR was run with 60 Vbeta primers and 13 Jbeta primers. Clones were read by immunoSEQ multiplex PCR, and TCRdb kept only the in-frame ones, dropping some. The table shows some 200,000 clones, with around 83% occurring only once. The specimen sequenced was PBMCs. Receptor source: a woman aged 45-59 years in good health and CMV-seropositive.

The chain couples TRBV30 to TRBJ2-6; a weak D match, TRBD1 (6 bases). CDR1 is GTSNPN, CDR2 SVGIG, per germline (reference sequence). The length of the CDR3 is 15 residues. V gave up 0 bases and J gave up 0 bases, with 6 bases separating them. In nucleotides, the CDR3 is TGTGCCTGGAGTGTAGGGGGCTCTGGGGCCAACGTCCTGACTTTC. Translated, it gives CAWSVGGSGANVLTF.

As to this clone: Different DNA sequences within this sample yield the same CDR3. The chain links TRBV15 to TRBJ1-5; D call uncertain. Per germline, CDR1 LNHNV and CDR2 YYDKDF (reference sequence). V was trimmed by 0 bases and J by 3 bases, leaving 6 bases between them. The length of the CDR3 is 14 residues. In nucleotides, the CDR3 is TGTGCCACCAGCAGAGATCGGGACAATCAGCCCCAGCATTTT. Amino acids: CATSRDRDNQPQHF. Filled out from reference TRBV15 and TRBJ1-5, the complete variable domain reads DAMVIQNPRYQVTQFGKPVTLSCSQTLNHNVMYWYQQKSSQAPKLLFHYYDKDFNNEADTPDNFQSRRPNTSFCFLDIRSPGLGDTAMYLCATSRDRDNQPQHFGDGTRLSIL.

This clone turned up a few times. The rearrangement links TRBV6-1 to TRBJ1-5; D is ambiguous. Germline-derived CDR1 and CDR2 are MNHNS and SASEGT. The CDR3 runs 15 residues. Trimming removed 7 bases at V and 0 bases at J, with 13 bases between. The CDR3 reads CASILARLSNQPQHF. CDR3 nucleotide sequence: TGTGCCAGCATCCTGGCCAGGCTTAGCAATCAGCCCCAGCATTTT.

The chain joins TRBV6-4 to TRBJ1-2; 7 bases line up with TRBD1. Germline assignment: CDR1 MRHNA and CDR2 SNTAGT. This CDR3 is built from 14 residues. V lost 7 bases and J lost 5; bases outside the gene matches: 10. The CDR3 region has the DNA TGTGCCAGCAAACCGACAGGGATTGGGTATGGCTACACCTTC. Protein product: CASKPTGIGYGYTF.